One and the same sample provided the 17 T cell receptor beta chains below, sequenced in a study of blood T cells in healthy people across ages. For the second PCR, which ran for roughly 7 to 11 cycles, a sample-barcoded 5' primer and a J-beta primer mix were used. TCRdb reprocessed the 5' RACE reads with MiXCR, giving one entry per CDR3 protein. The sample lists 1 million or so distinct CDR3 sequences, more than 40% occurring once. Sequencing input: blood. The source is a woman in her fifties or sixties in good health.

A few counts support this clonotype. V is TRBV29-1 and J is TRBJ2-3; 8 bases are shared with TRBD2. The ends lost 6 bases at V and 2 bases at J; junction bases unmatched: 7. The CDR3 sequence is 14 residues long. Germline values: CDR1 SQVTM, CDR2 ANQGSEA. DNA of the CDR3: TGCAGCGTCTCTACTAGCGGACACACAGATACGCAGTATTTT. It specifies CSVSTSGHTDTQYF.

This rearrangement joins TRBV12-3 or TRBV12-4 to TRBJ2-3; D unresolved. Trimming left V 7 bases short and J 6 bases short, with 20 bases between. CDR3 length: 15 amino acids. This chain's CDR3 is CASTPPGPNQDTQYF. Here the CDR3 DNA reads TGTGCCAGCACACCCCCGGGCCCTAATCAGGATACGCAGTATTTT.

The gene calls are TRBV3-1 and TRBJ2-5; 10 nucleotides line up with TRBD1. The J call may be faulty, since TRBJ2-7 better matches the DNA end. CDR1 is LGHDT, CDR2 YNNKEL, per germline (reference sequence). This CDR3 spans 15 amino acids. CDR3 nucleotides: TGTGCCAGCAGCCAAGGGGGGGGGACAGGGGACGAGCAGTACTTC. Translated, it gives CASSQGGGTGDEQYF.

The chain employs TRBV20-1 and TRBJ1-2, with D unclear. Germline V CDR1 and CDR2: DFQATT, SNEGSKA (reference sequence). This CDR3 has 12 residues. V lost 6 bases, J lost 1 base, and 9 bases lay in between. This chain's CDR3 is CSAHRLNYGYTF. The CDR3 nucleotides are TGCAGTGCCCACCGCCTTAACTATGGCTACACCTTC.

The sample holds a few counts of this clonotype. The chain employs TRBV29-1 and TRBJ2-7; the match to TRBD2 covers 12 bases. CDR1 and CDR2 from the germline V gene are SQVTM and ANQGSEA. V was pared by 5 bases and J by 1 base, with 12 bases of the junction left unmatched. This CDR3 is 17 amino acids long. The CDR3 DNA reads TGCAGCGTTTATCACCTAGCGGGAGGGCCAGGGTCCTACGAGCAGTACTTC. Amino acids: CSVYHLAGGPGSYEQYF.

V and J are TRBV29-1 and TRBJ2-7, with D perhaps TRBD1 (6 bases). CDR1 is SQVTM and CDR2 is ANQGSEA in the germline V gene. V lost 4 bases to trimming and J lost 0 bases, with 10 bases between them. There are 13 residues in the CDR3. CDR3 sequence: CSVGQAASYEQYF. CDR3 in DNA: TGCAGCGTTGGACAGGCGGCCTCCTACGAGCAGTACTTC.

V usage is TRBV15 and J usage is TRBJ2-1; 9 positions agree with TRBD1. The CDR3 sequence is 15 residues long. The ends lost 1 base at V and 6 bases at J; junction bases unmatched: 4. Germline CDR1 is LNHNV and CDR2 is YYDKDF (reference sequence). CDR3 region: CATSRAGTGSNEQFF. The CDR3 bases are TGTGCCACCAGCAGAGCCGGGACAGGGAGCAATGAGCAGTTCTTC.

This clonotype has just a few counts. V usage is TRBV29-1 and J usage is TRBJ2-5, with D unresolved. This CDR3 has 12 amino acids. V gave up 4 bases and J gave up 3 bases, with 9 bases separating them. Germline V gene lookup returns CDR1 SQVTM and CDR2 ANQGSEA. The CDR3 region has the DNA TGCAGCGTTGTACCGGATGAAGAGACCCAGTACTTC. This gives the protein CSVVPDEETQYF. Looking up the rest from reference TRBV29-1 and TRBJ2-5 gives the full variable domain: SAVISQKPSRDICQRGTSLTIQCQVDSQVTMMFWYRQQPGQSLTLIATANQGSEATYESGFVIDKFPISRPNLTFSTLTVSNMSPEDSSIYLCSVVPDEETQYFGPGTRLLVL.

The rearrangement links TRBV20-1 to TRBJ2-7; D perhaps matches TRBD1 (6 bases). Germline CDR1 DFQATT, CDR2 SNEGSKA (reference sequence). CDR3 length equals 15 residues. V was pared by 1 base and J by 4 bases, with 17 bases between. The CDR3 DNA reads TGCAGTGCTAGAGGTTCTACAGGGAACGAATACGAGCAGTACTTC. Translation gives CSARGSTGNEYEQYF.

V gene TRBV14 combines with J gene TRBJ2-2; tentative D call: TRBD1 (6 bases). Trimming shortened V by 1 base and J by 5 bases, and 11 bases separated the two germline ends. The CDR3 totals 15 residues. Germline V gives CDR1 SGHDN, CDR2 FVKESK. CDR3 nucleotide sequence: TGTGCCAGCAGCCAAGTCGGGACATGGACCGGGGAGCTGTTTTTT. Translating gives CASSQVGTWTGELFF.

This clonotype was counted only a few times. The rearrangement uses TRBV11-2 and TRBJ2-3; D unclear. This CDR3 contains 14 residues. Trimming cost V 2 bases and J 0 bases, with 6 bases left between them. Germline-derived CDR1 and CDR2 are SGHAT and FQNNGV. The CDR3 DNA reads TGTGCCAGCAGCTTAAAGCCTAGCACAGATACGCAGTATTTT. Residues: CASSLKPSTDTQYF.

This clonotype has ten or more counts. The chain is built from TRBV28 and TRBJ2-5; possible D gene TRBD2, 6 bases. Trimming pared 6 bases from V and 9 bases from J, leaving 23 bases between. The CDR3 extends over 15 amino acids. The germline CDR1 and CDR2 sequences are MDHEN and SYDVKM. The CDR3 region has the DNA TGTGCCAGCAGGAACCGGGAGCAGCCTCCTACGGCCCAGTACTTC. As protein: CASRNREQPPTAQYF.

This clonotype is a singleton in its sample. This chain connects TRBV2 to TRBJ2-7, with D possibly matching TRBD2 (5 bases). The last part of the DNA fits TRBJ2-5 better; the J call may be wrong. The CDR3 has 14 residues. Germline V lookup: CDR1 SNHLY, CDR2 FYNNEI. CDR3 DNA sequence: TGTGCCAGCAGCCGGGATAGGCACCAAGAGACCCAGTACTTC. Translated, it gives CASSRDRHQETQYF.

On this clonotype: This may be a read error: a much more frequent sequence differs by one nucleotide. This rearrangement joins TRBV29-1 to TRBJ2-4; 8 bases fit TRBD1. CDR1 and CDR2 from the germline V gene are SQVTM and ANQGSEA. This CDR3 contains 13 residues. Here the CDR3 DNA reads TGCAGCGTTACAGGGGGAGGCAAAAACATTGAGTACTTC. This translates into CSVTGGGKNIEYF.

Comments on this clonotype: At one boundary the junction diverges from the germline segment, which might be a read error. J is TRBJ2-3 and V is TRBV19, with D maybe TRBD1 (5 bases). From germline, CDR1 is LNHDA and CDR2 SQIVND (reference sequence). CDR3 length: 14 amino acids. CDR3 DNA: TGTGCCAGTAGTATAGATGCGGTGACAGATGCGCAGTATTTT. The encoded protein is CASSIDAVTDAQYF.

The V gene is TRBV27, the J gene TRBJ2-1; D is uncertain. The germline V and J ends were trimmed by 5 bases and 7 bases, with 9 bases remaining between them. Looked up from germline, CDR1 is MNHEY and CDR2 is SMNVEV (reference sequence). The CDR3 contains 12 residues. CDR3 in DNA: TGTGCCAGCAGTCGCAGCAGGAATGAGCAGTTCTTC. Amino acid sequence: CASSRSRNEQFF.

This clonotype was detected a few times. V is TRBV7-9 and J is TRBJ2-2, with 7 positions matching TRBD1. CDR3 length equals 16 residues. In germline, CDR1 is SEHNR, CDR2 FQNEAQ (reference sequence). After removal of 5 bases from V and 2 bases from J, the junction contained 8 bases not matched to a gene. This CDR3 is CASSPPRGINTGELFF. CDR3 nucleotide sequence: TGTGCCAGCAGCCCCCCCAGGGGGATCAACACCGGGGAGCTGTTTTTT.